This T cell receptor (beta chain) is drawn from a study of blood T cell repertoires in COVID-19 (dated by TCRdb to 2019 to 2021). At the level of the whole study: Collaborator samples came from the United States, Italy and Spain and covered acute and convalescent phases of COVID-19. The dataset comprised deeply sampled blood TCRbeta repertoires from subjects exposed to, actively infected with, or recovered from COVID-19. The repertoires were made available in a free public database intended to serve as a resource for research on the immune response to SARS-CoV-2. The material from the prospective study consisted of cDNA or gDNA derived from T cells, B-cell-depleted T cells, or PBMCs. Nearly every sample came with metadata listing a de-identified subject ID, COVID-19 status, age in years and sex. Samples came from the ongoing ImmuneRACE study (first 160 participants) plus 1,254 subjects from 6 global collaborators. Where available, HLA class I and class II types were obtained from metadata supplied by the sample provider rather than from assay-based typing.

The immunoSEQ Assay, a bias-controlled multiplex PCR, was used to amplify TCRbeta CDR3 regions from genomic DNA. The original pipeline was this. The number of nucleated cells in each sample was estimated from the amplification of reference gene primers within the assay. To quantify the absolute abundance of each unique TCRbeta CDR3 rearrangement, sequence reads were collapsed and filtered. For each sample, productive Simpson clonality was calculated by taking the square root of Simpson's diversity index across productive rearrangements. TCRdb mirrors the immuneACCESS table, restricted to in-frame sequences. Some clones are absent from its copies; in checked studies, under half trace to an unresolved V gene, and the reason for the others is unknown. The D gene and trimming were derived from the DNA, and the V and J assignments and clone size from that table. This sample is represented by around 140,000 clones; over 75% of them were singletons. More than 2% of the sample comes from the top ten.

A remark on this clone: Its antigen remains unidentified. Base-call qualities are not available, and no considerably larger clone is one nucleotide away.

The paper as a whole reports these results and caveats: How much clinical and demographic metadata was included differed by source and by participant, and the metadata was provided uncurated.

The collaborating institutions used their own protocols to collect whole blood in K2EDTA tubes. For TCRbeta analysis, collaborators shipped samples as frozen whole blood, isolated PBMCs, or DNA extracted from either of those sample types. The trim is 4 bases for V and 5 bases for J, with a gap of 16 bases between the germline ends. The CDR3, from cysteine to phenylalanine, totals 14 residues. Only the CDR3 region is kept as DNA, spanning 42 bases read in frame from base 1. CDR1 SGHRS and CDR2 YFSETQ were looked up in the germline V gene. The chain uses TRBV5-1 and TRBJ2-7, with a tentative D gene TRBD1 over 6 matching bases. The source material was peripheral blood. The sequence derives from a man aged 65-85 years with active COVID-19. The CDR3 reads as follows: CASSGGHPADEQYF. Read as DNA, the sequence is TGCGCCAGCAGCGGGGGACATCCTGCGGACGAGCAGTACTTC. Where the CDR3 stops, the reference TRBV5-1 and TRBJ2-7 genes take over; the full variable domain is KAGVTQTPRYLIKTRGQQVTLSCSPISGHRSVSWYQQTPGQGLQFLFEYFSETQRNKGNFPGRFSGRQFSNSRSEMNVSTLELGDSALYLCASSGGHPADEQYFGPGTRLTVT.